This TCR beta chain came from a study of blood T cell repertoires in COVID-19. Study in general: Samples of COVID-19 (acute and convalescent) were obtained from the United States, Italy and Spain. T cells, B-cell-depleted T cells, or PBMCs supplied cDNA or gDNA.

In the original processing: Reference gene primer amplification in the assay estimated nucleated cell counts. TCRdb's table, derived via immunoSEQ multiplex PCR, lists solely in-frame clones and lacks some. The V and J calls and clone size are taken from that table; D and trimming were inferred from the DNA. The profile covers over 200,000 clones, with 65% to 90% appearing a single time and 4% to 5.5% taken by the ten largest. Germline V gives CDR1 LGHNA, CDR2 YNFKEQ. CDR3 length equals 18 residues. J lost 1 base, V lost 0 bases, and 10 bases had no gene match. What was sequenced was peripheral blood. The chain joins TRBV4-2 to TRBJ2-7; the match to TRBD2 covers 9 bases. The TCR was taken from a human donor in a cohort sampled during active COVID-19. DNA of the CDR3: TGTGCCAGCAGCCAAGAGAGGACTAGCGACCCCGGGTCCTACGAGCAGTACTTC. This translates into CASSQERTSDPGSYEQYF.